The clone carrying this T cell receptor beta chain came up a few times. What it binds is not known. The record originates from a study of T-cell reconstitution after alpha-beta-depleted transplantation in children. Findings of the study overall: Two months or so post-transplant, alpha-beta T cells reportedly derived from several hundred expanded graft clones. T-cell counts and diversity at one year following transplant were attributed mainly to newly produced T cells.

From germline, CDR1 is SQVTM and CDR2 ANQGSEA. The CDR3 spans 14 residues. J lost 7 bases, V lost 6 bases, and 10 bases had no gene match. Unique molecular identifiers were incorporated into the prepared TCRbeta library. Each CDR3 protein gets one entry after TCRdb re-called the PCR reads with MiXCR. The sample yields more than 400,000 distinct CDR3 sequences, 11% seen once. The chain uses TRBV29-1 and TRBJ1-2; 11 nucleotides match TRBD1. The sequence came from a female patient aged 2-15 years who had a stem cell transplant for aplastic anemia, so the T cells may come from the graft donor. The sample consisted of PBMCs, mostly from graft donor cells, taken 180 days after TCRalphabeta/CD19-depleted stem cell transplant. CDR3 DNA sequence: TGCAGCGTCGAGCGTGGACAGGGGGCAAGTGGCTACACCTTC. Translating it yields CSVERGQGASGYTF.